The source of this T cell receptor (beta chain) is a study of cytomegalovirus exposure and HLA in healthy donors. Findings of the study overall: V- and J-gene trimming of TCR beta was linked (in a later analysis) to a missense DCLRE1C variant. Reports showed the classifier diagnosing cytomegalovirus status with high specificity and sensitivity.

The PCR ran on 60 Vbeta and 13 Jbeta primers. Generated by immunoSEQ multiplex PCR, the TCRdb table keeps only in-frame clones and is missing some. The sample carries about 160,000 clones, approximately 86% recorded once. As for this clone: Its antigen is not known.

The donors gave bone marrow, and they were healthy. Trimming at V came to 5 bases and at J to 5 bases, leaving 5 bases not matched to a gene. The V gene's germline CDR1 is SEHNR and CDR2 FQNEAQ (reference sequence). This CDR3 is built from 13 residues. The specimen was PBMCs. The chain has TRBV7-9 and TRBJ2-7; 8 bases agree with TRBD1. The source is a woman younger than 30 in good health and CMV-seronegative. The CDR3 protein is CASSPGGIDEQYF. As DNA, the CDR3 is TGTGCCAGCAGCCCAGGGGGCATCGACGAGCAGTACTTC.